The clone carrying this TCR beta chain was observed at least ten times. Its target is not known. V shed 2 bases and J 4 bases; nucleotides not matched to a gene: 7. The CDR3 loop spans 15 amino acids. Per the germline V gene, CDR1 is MDHEN and CDR2 is SYDVKM. TCRdb processed the reads anew with MiXCR; each CDR3 protein has one entry. The sample shows around 330,000 distinct CDR3 sequences, 15% to 20% of them seen only once. This entry comes from a study of T cell repertoires in cytomegalovirus infection. Whole-study results and caveats: Summed frequency of shared TCR beta families picked out CMV carriers who also had the relevant HLA.

The sample comprised PBMCs. The genes are TRBV28 and TRBJ2-7, with TRBD1 matching over 8 bases. This sequence originates from a human donor in good health (CMV status not recorded). Some clones in this sample may be carry-over from other donors' samples. CDR3 region: CASSLPDRGRYEQYF. In DNA form, the CDR3 reads TGTGCCAGCAGTTTACCCGACAGGGGACGGTACGAGCAGTACTTC.